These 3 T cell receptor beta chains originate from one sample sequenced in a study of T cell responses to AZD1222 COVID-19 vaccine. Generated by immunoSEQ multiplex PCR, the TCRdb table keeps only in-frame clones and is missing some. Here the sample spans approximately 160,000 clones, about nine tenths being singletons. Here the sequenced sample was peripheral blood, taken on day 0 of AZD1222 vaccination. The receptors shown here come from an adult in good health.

DNA for the CDR3: TGTGCCAGCAGCAAAGCGGATCAGCCCCAGCATTTT. The encoded protein is CASSKADQPQHF. The chain couples TRBV21-1 to TRBJ1-5. TRBV21-1 is designated a pseudogene. The CDR3 loop spans 12 amino acids.

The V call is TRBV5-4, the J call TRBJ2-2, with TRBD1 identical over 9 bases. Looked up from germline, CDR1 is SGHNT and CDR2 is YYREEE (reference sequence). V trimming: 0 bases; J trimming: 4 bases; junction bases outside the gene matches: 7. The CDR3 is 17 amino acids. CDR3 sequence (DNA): TGTGCCAGCAGCTTGGCAAGGACAGGGGTGATCACCGGGGAGCTGTTTTTT. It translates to CASSLARTGVITGELFF.

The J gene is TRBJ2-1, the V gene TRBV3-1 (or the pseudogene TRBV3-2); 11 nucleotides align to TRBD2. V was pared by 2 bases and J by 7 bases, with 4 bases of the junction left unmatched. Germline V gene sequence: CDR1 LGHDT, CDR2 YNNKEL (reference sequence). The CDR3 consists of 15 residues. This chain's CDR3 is CASSQPTSGINEQFF. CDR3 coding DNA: TGTGCCAGCAGCCAACCGACTAGCGGGATAAATGAGCAGTTCTTC.